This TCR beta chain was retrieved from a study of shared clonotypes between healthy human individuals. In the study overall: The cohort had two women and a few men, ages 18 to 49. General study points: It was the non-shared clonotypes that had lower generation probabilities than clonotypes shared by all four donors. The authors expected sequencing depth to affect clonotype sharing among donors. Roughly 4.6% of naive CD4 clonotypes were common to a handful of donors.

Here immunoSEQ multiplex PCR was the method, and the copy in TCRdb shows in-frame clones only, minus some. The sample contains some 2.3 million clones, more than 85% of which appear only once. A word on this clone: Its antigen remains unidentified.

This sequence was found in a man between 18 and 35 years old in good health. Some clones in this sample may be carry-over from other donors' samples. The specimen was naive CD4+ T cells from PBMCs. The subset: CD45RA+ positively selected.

CDR3 bases: TGTGCCAGCAGTTACCAGCGGGAGAGTACCTACGAGCAGTACTTC. The encoded protein is CASSYQRESTYEQYF. This rearrangement joins TRBV6-5 to TRBJ2-7, with 8 bases fitting TRBD2. Per germline, CDR1 MNHEY and CDR2 SVGAGI. With 2 bases clipped from V and 2 bases from J, the junction kept 5 bases outside the gene matches. The CDR3 covers 15 residues.